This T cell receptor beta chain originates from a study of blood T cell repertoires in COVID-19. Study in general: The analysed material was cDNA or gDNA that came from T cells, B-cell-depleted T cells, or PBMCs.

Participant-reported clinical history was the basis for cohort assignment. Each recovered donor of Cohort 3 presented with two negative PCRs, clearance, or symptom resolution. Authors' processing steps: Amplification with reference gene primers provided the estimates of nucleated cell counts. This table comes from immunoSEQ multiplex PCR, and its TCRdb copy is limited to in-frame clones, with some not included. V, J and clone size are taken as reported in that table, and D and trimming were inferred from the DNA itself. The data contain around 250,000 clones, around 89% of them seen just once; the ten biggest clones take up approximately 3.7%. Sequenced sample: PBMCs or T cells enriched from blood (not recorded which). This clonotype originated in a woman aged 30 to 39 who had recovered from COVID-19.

The CDR3 protein is CASSPPRGGELFF. For the CDR3, the DNA is TGTGCCAGCAGCCCCCCCCGCGGCGGGGAGCTGTTTTTT. V is TRBV9 and J is TRBJ2-2; D is unclear. The CDR3 totals 13 residues. V was clipped by 4 bases and J by 7 bases, with 11 bases between them. Germline lookup yields CDR1 SGDLS and CDR2 YYNGEE.